This T cell receptor (beta chain) was identified in a study of T cell responses to AZD1222 COVID-19 vaccine (dated by TCRdb to 2020 to 2022). Concerning the study at large: A total of 230 to 250 trial participants underwent TCR sequencing, of whom around 200 received two doses of AZD1222 and some 26 received two doses of the MenACWY control vaccine. Trial participants were enrolled into age subgroups of 18-55, 56-69 and 70-plus years, which contained about 150, 27 and 61 TCR-sequenced participants, respectively.

The sample's time point label, in plain terms: about 28 days (+/-7) after the second vaccine dose. AZD1222 recipients whose second dose came at about 4 weeks and those whose second dose came at about 12 weeks were combined into one group, since spike-specific TCR depth and breadth did not differ between the two schedules. Vaccinee samples were obtained from the UK trials COV001 and COV002, which included a single-blind randomized controlled phase 2/3 trial of AZD1222 (ChAdOx1 nCoV-19) in healthy adults. Trial participant PBMC samples were collected at day 0 and day 28 after the second dose for TCRbeta chain sequencing. The CDR3 regions of human TCRbeta chains were subjected to immunosequencing. Per the original workflow: Repertoire TCRs were checked for matches against a reference library of SARS-CoV-2-specific TCRs that had been generated using the MIRA antigen-specificity platform. Breadth was defined as the fraction of unique TCRs that were SARS-CoV-2-associated, and depth was defined as the fraction of total T cells that were SARS-CoV-2-associated. Using the MIRA data, every spike-specific TCR was mapped to the spike region that the TCR reacted to and assigned to either a CD4 or a CD8 class. Log10-transformed breadth and depth values were compared by one-way ANOVA with Sidak's multiple comparisons tests. This immuneACCESS table, as held by TCRdb, lists in-frame sequences with V and J called but not all clones. Of the missing ones, under half trace to an unresolved V gene in checked studies; the others have no known cause. V, J and clone size are those of that table, while D and trimming were read from the DNA. The sample table contains some 140,000 clones; only one count was recorded for approximately 92% of them. Approximately 2% of the sample belongs to the ten largest clones.

The paper's findings and limits, for the study overall: Because no day 14 peak-response samples were available, the repertoires could be characterized only after the peak T cell response. Participants were mostly white British, with more females than males. The authors suggested clonal diversity may have been underestimated. Conclusions about previously exposed vaccinees were limited because only six or seven AZD1222 recipients were SARS-CoV-2 seropositive at baseline. After two AZD1222 doses, spike-specific TCR breadth and depth were significantly higher than at day 0 and than in MenACWY recipients. In the small 56-69-year group, the increase in depth fell short of significance, most likely because of low power. Reportedly, close to half of the unique spike-specific TCRs recognized epitopes lying outside the regions that are mutated in the B.1.351 and B.1.1.7 variants. CD4 TCRs associated with the vaccine covered the entire spike protein, and the dominant responses were in regions 160-218 and 743-854.

As for this clone: No antigen is known for it. Per-base quality was not reported, and no clone a single base away is much larger than it.

The germline V gene specifies SGHTA as CDR1 and FQGNSA as CDR2. V lost 1 base and J lost 0 bases; the stretch between them is 11 bases long. Taken from cysteine to phenylalanine, the CDR3 has 16 residues. Only the CDR3 DNA stays, 48 bases, in frame from base 1. The rearrangement joined TRBV7-2 to TRBJ2-3, with the D assignment possibly TRBD1 or TRBD2, given 6 matching bases for each. Sequenced material: peripheral blood, taken 28 days after the second AZD1222 dose. The origin of this receptor is an adult who received the AZD1222 COVID-19 vaccine. The DNA is TGTGCCAGCAGCTTAGGTACAGGGACTAGCACAGATACGCAGTATTTT. It codes for CASSLGTGTSTDTQYF.